These 4 T cell receptor beta chains were all obtained from the same sample, sequenced in a study of CD8 T cells in Susac syndrome. Reverse transcription used roughly 0.45 to 1 ug RNA and random hexamers. In TCRdb, the immunoSEQ multiplex PCR reads were re-called with MiXCR into one record per CDR3 protein. The table lists about 140,000 distinct CDR3 sequences, 95% of them singletons. The specimen sequenced was CD4+ T cells from PBMCs. These receptors all come from a human donor with Susac syndrome.

This clonotype was counted a single time. The chain couples TRBV2 to TRBJ1-3; 10 bases map to TRBD1. The CDR3 length is 18 residues. CDR1 SNHLY and CDR2 FYNNEI come from the germline V gene. V lost 5 bases to trimming and J lost 0 bases; unmatched junction nucleotides: 10. The CDR3 DNA sequence: TGTGCCAGCAGTCCCGGACAGGGGGTTACCACCTCTGGAAACACCATATATTTT. It yields the protein CASSPGQGVTTSGNTIYF.

CDR3 region: CSAMGPPIVNTEAFF. CDR3 bases: TGCAGTGCCATGGGTCCACCGATAGTGAACACTGAAGCTTTCTTT. The V call is TRBV20-1, the J call TRBJ1-1, with no clear D. CDR1 and CDR2 from the germline V gene are DFQATT and SNEGSKA (reference sequence). V lost 6 bases, J lost 0 bases, and 17 bases lay in between. The CDR3 length is 15 residues.

The chain couples TRBV5-5 to TRBJ2-3; 9 nucleotides align to TRBD2. The CDR3 runs 15 residues. Germline-derived CDR1 and CDR2 are SGHKS and YYEKEE (reference sequence). The V and J ends lost 0 bases and 4 bases, in that order; junction bases with no gene match: 3. The DNA of the CDR3 is TGTGCCAGCAGCTTGGTAATAGCGGGGGCAGATACGCAGTATTTT. This sequence encodes CASSLVIAGADTQYF.

The chain carries TRBV15 and TRBJ2-1; 11 positions agree with TRBD2. After removal of 1 base from V and 5 bases from J, the junction contained 4 bases not matched to a gene. CDR3 size: 16 residues. Germline CDR1 is LNHNV and CDR2 is YYDKDF (reference sequence). The CDR3 coding sequence is TGTGCCACCAGCAGAGGACCGGGACTAGCGGACAATGAGCAGTTCTTC. It translates to CATSRGPGLADNEQFF.